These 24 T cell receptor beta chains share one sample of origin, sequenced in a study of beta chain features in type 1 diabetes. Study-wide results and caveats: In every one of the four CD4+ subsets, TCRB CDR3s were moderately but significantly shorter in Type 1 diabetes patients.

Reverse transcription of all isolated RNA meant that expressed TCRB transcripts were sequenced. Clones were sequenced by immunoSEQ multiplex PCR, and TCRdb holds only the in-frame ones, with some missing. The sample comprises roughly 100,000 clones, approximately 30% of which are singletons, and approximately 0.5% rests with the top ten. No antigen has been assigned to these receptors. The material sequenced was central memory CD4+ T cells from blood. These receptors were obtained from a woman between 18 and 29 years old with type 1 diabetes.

The CDR3, as DNA: TGTGCCAGCAGGGGGGACAGATACACCGGGGAGCTGTTTTTT. This gives the protein CASRGDRYTGELFF. The chain recombines TRBV2 with TRBJ2-2; 7 bases agree with TRBD1. The germline gives CDR1 SNHLY, CDR2 FYNNEI. CDR3 size: 14 residues. The V segment lost 6 bases and the J segment 3 bases; nucleotides outside the gene matches: 4.

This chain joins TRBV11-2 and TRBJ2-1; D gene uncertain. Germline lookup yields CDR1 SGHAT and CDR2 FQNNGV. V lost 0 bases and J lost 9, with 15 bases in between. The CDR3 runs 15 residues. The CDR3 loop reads CASSLDPLWAGEQFF. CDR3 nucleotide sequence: TGTGCCAGCAGCTTAGATCCTTTGTGGGCCGGTGAGCAGTTCTTC.

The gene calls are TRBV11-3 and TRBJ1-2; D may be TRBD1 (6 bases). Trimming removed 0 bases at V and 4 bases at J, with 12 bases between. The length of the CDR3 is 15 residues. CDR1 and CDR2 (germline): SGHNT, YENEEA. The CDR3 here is CASSLDGQSLYGYTF. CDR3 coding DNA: TGTGCCAGCAGCTTAGACGGACAGTCCCTCTATGGCTACACCTTC. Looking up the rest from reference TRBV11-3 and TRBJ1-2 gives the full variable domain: EAGVVQSPRYKIIEKKQPVAFWCNPISGHNTLYWYLQNLGQGPELLIRYENEEAVDDSQLPKDRFSAERLKGVDSTLKIQPAELGDSAVYLCASSLDGQSLYGYTFGSGTRLTVV.

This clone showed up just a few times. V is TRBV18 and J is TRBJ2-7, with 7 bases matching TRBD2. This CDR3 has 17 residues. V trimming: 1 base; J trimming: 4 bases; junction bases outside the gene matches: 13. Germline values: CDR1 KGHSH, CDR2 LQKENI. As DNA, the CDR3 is TGTGCCAGCTCACCACGTCATGAGGTCACCGGGAGGTACGAGCAGTACGTC. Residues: CASSPRHEVTGRYEQYV.

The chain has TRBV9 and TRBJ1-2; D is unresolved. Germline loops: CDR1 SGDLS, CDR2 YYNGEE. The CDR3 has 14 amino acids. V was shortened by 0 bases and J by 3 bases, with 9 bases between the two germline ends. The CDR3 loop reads CASSVDLTDYGYTF. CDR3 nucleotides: TGTGCCAGCAGCGTAGACCTAACGGACTATGGCTACACCTTC. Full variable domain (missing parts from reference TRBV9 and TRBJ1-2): DSGVTQTPKHLITATGQRVTLRCSPRSGDLSVYWYQQSLDQGLQFLIQYYNGEERAKGNILERFSAQQFPDLHSELNLSSLELGDSALYFCASSVDLTDYGYTFGSGTRLTVV.

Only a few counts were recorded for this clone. The CDR3 region is CASSPAGKGGRGDEQFF. CDR3 nucleotide sequence: TGTGCCAGCAGTCCCGCAGGCAAAGGCGGGAGAGGTGATGAGCAGTTCTTC. The chain carries TRBV25-1 and TRBJ2-1, with 7 bases that match TRBD2. With V trimmed by 5 bases and J by 8 bases, 18 bases remained unmatched. Germline V CDR1 and CDR2: MGHDK, SYGVNS. The CDR3 sequence is 17 residues long.

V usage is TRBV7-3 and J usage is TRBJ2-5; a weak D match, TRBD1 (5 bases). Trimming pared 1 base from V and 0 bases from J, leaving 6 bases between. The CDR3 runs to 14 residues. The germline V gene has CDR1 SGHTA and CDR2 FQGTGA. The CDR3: CASSLKTDQETQYF. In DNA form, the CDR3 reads TGTGCCAGCAGCTTAAAGACAGACCAAGAGACCCAGTACTTC.

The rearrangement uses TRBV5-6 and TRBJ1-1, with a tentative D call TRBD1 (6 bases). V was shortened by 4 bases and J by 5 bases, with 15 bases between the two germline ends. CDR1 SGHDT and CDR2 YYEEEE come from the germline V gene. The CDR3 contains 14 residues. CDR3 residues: CASSGTGWQTEAFF. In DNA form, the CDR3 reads TGTGCCAGCAGCGGAACAGGGTGGCAAACTGAAGCTTTCTTT.

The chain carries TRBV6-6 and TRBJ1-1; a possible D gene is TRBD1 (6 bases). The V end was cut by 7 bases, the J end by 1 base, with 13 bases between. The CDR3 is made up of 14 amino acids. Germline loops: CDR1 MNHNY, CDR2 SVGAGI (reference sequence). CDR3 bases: TGTGCCAGCACAGTAGGGGGGGGGAACACTGAAGCTTTCTTT. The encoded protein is CASTVGGGNTEAFF.

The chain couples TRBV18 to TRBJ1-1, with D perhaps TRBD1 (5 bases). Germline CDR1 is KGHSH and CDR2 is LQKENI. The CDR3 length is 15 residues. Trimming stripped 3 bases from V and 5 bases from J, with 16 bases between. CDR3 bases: TGTGCCAGCTCACCCCCCGGGGGAGGGGAGACTGAAGCTTTCTTT. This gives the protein CASSPPGGGETEAFF.

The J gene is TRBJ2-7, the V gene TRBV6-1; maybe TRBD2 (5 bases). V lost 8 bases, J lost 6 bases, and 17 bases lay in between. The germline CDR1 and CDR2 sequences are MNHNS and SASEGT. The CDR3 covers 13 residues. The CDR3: CASDSHGLAEQYF. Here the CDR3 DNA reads TGTGCCAGCGACTCCCACGGGCTAGCCGAGCAGTACTTC.

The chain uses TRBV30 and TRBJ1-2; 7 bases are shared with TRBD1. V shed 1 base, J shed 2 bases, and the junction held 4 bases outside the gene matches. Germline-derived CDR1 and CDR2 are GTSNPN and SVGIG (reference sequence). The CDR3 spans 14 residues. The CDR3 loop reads CAWSAIQGNYGYTF. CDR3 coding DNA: TGTGCCTGGAGTGCCATACAGGGGAACTATGGCTACACCTTC.

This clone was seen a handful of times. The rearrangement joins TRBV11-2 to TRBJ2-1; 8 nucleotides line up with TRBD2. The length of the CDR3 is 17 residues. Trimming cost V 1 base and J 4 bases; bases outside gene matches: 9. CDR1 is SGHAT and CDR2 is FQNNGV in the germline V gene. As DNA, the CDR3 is TGTGCCAGCAGCTTAGCGCCACTAGCGGCTAATTACAATGAGCAGTTCTTC. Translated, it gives CASSLAPLAANYNEQFF.

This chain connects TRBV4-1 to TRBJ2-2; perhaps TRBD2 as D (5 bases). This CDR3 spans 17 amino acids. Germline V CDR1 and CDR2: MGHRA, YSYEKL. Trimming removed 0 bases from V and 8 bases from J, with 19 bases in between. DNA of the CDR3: TGCGCCAGCAGCCAAGATAATCGGCTAGCAGGCAAAGGGGAGCTGTTTTTT. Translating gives CASSQDNRLAGKGELFF.

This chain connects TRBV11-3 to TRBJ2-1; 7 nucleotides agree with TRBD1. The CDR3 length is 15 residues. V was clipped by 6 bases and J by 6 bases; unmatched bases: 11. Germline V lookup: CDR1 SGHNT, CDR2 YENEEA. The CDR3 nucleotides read TGTGCCAGCAGTGGGAAAAGGACAGGACCCAATGAGCAGTTCTTC. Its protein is CASSGKRTGPNEQFF.

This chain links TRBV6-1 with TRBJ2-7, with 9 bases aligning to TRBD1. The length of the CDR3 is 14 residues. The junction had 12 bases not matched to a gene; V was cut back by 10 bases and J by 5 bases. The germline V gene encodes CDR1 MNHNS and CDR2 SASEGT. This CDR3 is CATKVDRGTDEQYV. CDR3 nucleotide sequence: TGTGCCACCAAAGTCGACAGGGGGACGGACGAGCAGTACGTC.

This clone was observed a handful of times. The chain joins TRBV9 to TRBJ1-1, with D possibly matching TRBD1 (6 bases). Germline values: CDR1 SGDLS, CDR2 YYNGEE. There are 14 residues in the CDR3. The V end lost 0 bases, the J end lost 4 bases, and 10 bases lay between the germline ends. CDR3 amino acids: CASSVEQGSTEAFF. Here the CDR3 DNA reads TGTGCCAGCAGCGTAGAACAGGGCAGCACTGAAGCTTTCTTT.

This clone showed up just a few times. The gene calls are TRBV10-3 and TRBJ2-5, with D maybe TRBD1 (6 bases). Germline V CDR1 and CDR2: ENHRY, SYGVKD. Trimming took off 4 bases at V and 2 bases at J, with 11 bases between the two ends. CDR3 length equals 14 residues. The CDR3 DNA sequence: TGTGCCATCAGTGGCAGGGGAGCTCAAGAGACCCAGTACTTC. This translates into CAISGRGAQETQYF.

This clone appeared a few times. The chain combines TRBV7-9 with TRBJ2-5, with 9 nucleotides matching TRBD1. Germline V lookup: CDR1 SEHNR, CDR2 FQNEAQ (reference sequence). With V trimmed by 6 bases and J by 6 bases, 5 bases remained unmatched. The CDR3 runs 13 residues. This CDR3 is CASSFGQGKTQYF. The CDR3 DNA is TGTGCCAGCAGTTTCGGACAGGGGAAGACCCAGTACTTC.

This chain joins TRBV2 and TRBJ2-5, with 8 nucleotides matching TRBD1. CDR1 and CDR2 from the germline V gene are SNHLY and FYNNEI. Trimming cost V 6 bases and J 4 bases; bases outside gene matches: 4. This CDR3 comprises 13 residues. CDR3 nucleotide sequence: TGTGCCAGCAGCGTAGGACAGGGAGAGACCCAGTACTTC. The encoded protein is CASSVGQGETQYF. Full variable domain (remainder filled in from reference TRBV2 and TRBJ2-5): EPEVTQTPSHQVTQMGQEVILRCVPISNHLYFYWYRQILGQKVEFLVSFYNNEISEKSEIFDDQFSVERPDGSNFTLKIRSTKLEDSAMYFCASSVGQGETQYFGPGTRLLVL.

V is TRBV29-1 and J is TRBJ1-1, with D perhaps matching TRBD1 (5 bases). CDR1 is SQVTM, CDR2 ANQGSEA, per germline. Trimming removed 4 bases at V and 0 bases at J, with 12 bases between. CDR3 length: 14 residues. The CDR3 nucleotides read TGCAGCGTTGCGACCGGGGGATTGAACACTGAAGCTTTCTTT. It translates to CSVATGGLNTEAFF.

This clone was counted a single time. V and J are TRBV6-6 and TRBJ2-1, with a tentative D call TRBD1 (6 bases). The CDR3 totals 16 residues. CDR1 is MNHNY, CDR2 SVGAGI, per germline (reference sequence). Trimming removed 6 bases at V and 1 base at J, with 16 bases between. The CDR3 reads CASSPQRTVSYNEQFF. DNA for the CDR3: TGTGCCAGCAGCCCACAAAGGACAGTATCCTACAATGAGCAGTTCTTC.

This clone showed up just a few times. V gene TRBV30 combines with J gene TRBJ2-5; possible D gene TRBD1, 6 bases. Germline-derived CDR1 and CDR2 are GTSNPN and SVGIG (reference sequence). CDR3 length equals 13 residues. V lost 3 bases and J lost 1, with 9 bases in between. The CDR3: CAWRNRVQETQYF. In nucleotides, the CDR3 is TGTGCCTGGAGGAACAGGGTCCAAGAGACCCAGTACTTC.

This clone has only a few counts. The CDR3 DNA is TGTGCCAGCTCCAGGGTCGCGCACACCGGGGAGCTGTTTTTT. Protein product: CASSRVAHTGELFF. This chain connects TRBV28 to TRBJ2-2, with D maybe TRBD1 (5 bases). V lost 8 bases and J lost 3, with 13 bases in between. The germline CDR1 and CDR2 sequences are MDHEN and SYDVKM. This CDR3 spans 14 amino acids.